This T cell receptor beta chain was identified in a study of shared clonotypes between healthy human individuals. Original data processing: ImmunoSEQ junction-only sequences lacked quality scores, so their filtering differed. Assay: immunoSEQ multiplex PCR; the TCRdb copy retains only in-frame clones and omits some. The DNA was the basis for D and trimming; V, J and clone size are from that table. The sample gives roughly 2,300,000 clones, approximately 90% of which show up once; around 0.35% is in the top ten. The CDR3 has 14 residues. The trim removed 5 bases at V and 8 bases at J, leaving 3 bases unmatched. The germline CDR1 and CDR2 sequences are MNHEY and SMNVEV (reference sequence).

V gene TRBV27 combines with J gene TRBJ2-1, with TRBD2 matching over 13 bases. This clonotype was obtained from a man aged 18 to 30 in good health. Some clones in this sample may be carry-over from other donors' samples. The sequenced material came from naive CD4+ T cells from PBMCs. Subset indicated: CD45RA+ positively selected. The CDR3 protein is CASSRTSGSYEQFF. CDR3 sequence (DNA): TGTGCCAGCAGTCGGACTAGCGGGAGTTATGAGCAGTTCTTC.